Reported below is one T cell receptor (beta chain). Its antigen is unknown. The source of the sample is a study of CD8+ T cells in alopecia areata. Researchers picked out CD4+ and CD8+ T cells from PBMCs by sorting. This CDR3 has 13 residues. CDR1 and CDR2 (germline): SNHLY, FYNNEI. The V and J ends lost 8 bases and 10 bases, in that order; junction bases with no gene match: 7. Extracted RNA was reverse transcribed into cDNA, the sequencing template. Measured with immunoSEQ multiplex PCR; TCRdb has only the in-frame clones, and not every one. The sample carries over 150,000 clones, 56% recorded once. The study, taken as a whole, reports: Clonality in lesional scalp, especially alopecia totalis/universalis, exceeded that of normal scalp. Shared TCR sequences were less clear between patients than in mice, possibly partly from HLA diversity. Scalp sample sequencing also detects resident alphabeta T cells of normal skin.

Sequencing was performed on CD8+ T cells sorted from blood. V usage is TRBV2 and J usage is TRBJ1-6; 8 bases match TRBD1. The receptor comes from a human donor in good health. DNA for the CDR3: TGTGCCAGCCGGACAGGGCTAAACTCACCCCTCCACTTT. Translating gives CASRTGLNSPLHF.